This entry lists 32 T cell receptor beta chains sequenced from one sample in a study of neurological immune-mediated disorders (dated by TCRdb to the late 2010s). The library was obtained by 5' RACE. Sequencing was performed on an Illumina HiSeq 2500. TCRdb trimmed public reads at Q25 via fastp, called clones via MiXCR and kept in-frame beta chains. Entries are consolidated by CDR3 protein sequence, retaining the most common genes and DNA. Across this sample there are tens of thousands of distinct CDR3 sequences, with roughly 2.5% seen only once. The ten largest clones represent 2% to 2.5% of the sample. The source material was PBMCs. The receptor set was obtained from a man aged 50-59 years with multiple sclerosis.

This clonotype rates as medium-sized. This chain connects TRBV5-1 to TRBJ2-2; D is perhaps TRBD2 (5 bases). In germline, CDR1 is SGHRS, CDR2 YFSETQ. The CDR3 runs to 15 residues. With 1 base removed from V and 0 bases from J, the gap between germline ends came to 7 bases. The chain's CDR3 is CASSLTSPNTGELFF. The DNA of the CDR3 is TGCGCCAGCAGCTTGACTAGTCCGAACACCGGGGAGCTGTTTTTT.

In its sample, this clonotype was seen many times. The rearrangement links TRBV6-5 to TRBJ2-7, with D perhaps TRBD1 (6 bases). Germline-derived CDR1 and CDR2 are MNHEY and SVGAGI. Between the trimmed V and J ends, which lost 6 bases and 4 bases, there was a span of 16 bases. CDR3 length: 14 amino acids. For the CDR3, the DNA is TGTGCCAGCAGCCAACCGGGACATACTTACGAGCAGTACTTC. Amino acids: CASSQPGHTYEQYF.

In its sample, this clonotype was seen many times. This rearrangement joins TRBV20-1 to TRBJ2-7, with 9 bases fitting TRBD1. This CDR3 is built from 15 residues. From germline, CDR1 is DFQATT and CDR2 SNEGSKA (reference sequence). V lost 6 bases to trimming and J lost 4 bases; unmatched junction nucleotides: 13. CDR3 bases: TGCAGTGCCCCCCGGGTGGACAGGGGAACTTACGAGCAGTACTTC. Amino acid sequence: CSAPRVDRGTYEQYF.

This clonotype occurred many times. The chain uses TRBV5-8 and TRBJ1-1; tentative D call: TRBD1 (5 bases). The CDR3 covers 14 residues. Germline V gives CDR1 SGHTS, CDR2 YDEGEE. Trimming took off 5 bases at V and 4 bases at J, with 15 bases between the two ends. Written as DNA, the CDR3 is TGTGCCAGCAGTAAAGGGGAGGCGGGCACTGAAGCTTTCTTT. Its translation is CASSKGEAGTEAFF.

Notes on this clonotype: The conserved final phenylalanine or tryptophan is absent from the CDR3, which likely points to a read error. This rearrangement joins TRBV7-8 to TRBJ1-5; D is possibly TRBD1 (6 bases). Trimming removed 2 bases at V and 5 bases at J, with 10 bases between. CDR3 size: 14 residues. The germline CDR1 and CDR2 sequences are SGHVS and FQNEAQ. In nucleotides, the CDR3 is TGTGCCAGCAGCTTAAGTAGGGGGGATCAGCCCCAGCATAAT. Its translation is CASSLSRGDQPQHN.

This clonotype was picked up many times. This chain joins TRBV29-1 and TRBJ1-1; D gene unclear. Germline CDR1 is SQVTM and CDR2 is ANQGSEA. Trimming removed 5 bases from V and 1 base from J, with 8 bases in between. The CDR3 spans 12 residues. This CDR3 is CSVRKTNTEAFF. DNA of the CDR3: TGCAGCGTTCGGAAGACGAACACTGAAGCTTTCTTT.

This clonotype was seen many times. The V call is TRBV5-6, the J call TRBJ1-2; 7 nucleotides align to TRBD1. With V trimmed by 0 bases and J by 7 bases, 6 bases remained unmatched. In germline, CDR1 is SGHDT, CDR2 YYEEEE. The CDR3 runs 14 residues. For the CDR3, the DNA is TGTGCCAGCAGCTTGGCGGACAGGCGGTCTGGCTACACCTTC. Its translation is CASSLADRRSGYTF.

This clonotype was observed a handful of times. The junction shows a germline mismatch at one end, possibly a read error. J is TRBJ1-5 and V is TRBV13, with D possibly matching TRBD1 (5 bases). From germline, CDR1 is PRHDT and CDR2 FYEKMQ (reference sequence). This CDR3 spans 13 amino acids. In DNA, the CDR3 is TGTGCCAGCAGCTTAATGGGGGTTGGGCCCCAGAATTTT. Its protein product is CASSLMGVGPQNF.

This clonotype appeared many times. This CDR3 reads CASSLTGHTEHGYTF. The DNA of the CDR3 is TGTGCCAGCAGCTTGACAGGGCACACGGAACATGGCTACACCTTC. The chain employs TRBV5-5 and TRBJ1-2, with D possibly matching TRBD1 (6 bases). Germline V gene lookup returns CDR1 SGHKS and CDR2 YYEKEE (reference sequence). The CDR3 totals 15 residues. The V and J ends lost 1 base and 6 bases respectively, with 16 bases between them. The whole variable domain, remainder taken from reference TRBV5-5 and TRBJ1-2, is DAGVTQSPTHLIKTRGQQVTLRCSPISGHKSVSWYQQVLGQGPQFIFQYYEKEERGRGNFPDRFSARQFPNYSSELNVNALLLGDSALYLCASSLTGHTEHGYTFGSGTRLTVV.

This clonotype has at least ten counts. The chain joins TRBV12-3 or TRBV12-4 to TRBJ2-3; 9 nucleotides align to TRBD2. V was clipped by 5 bases and J by 6 bases; unmatched bases: 9. The CDR3 loop spans 15 amino acids. The CDR3 sequence is CASSESSGGLDTQYF. The CDR3 bases are TGTGCCAGCAGTGAGAGTAGCGGGGGTTTGGATACGCAGTATTTT.

This clonotype was observed many times. This rearrangement joins TRBV5-1 to TRBJ1-1; D remains unclear. Between the trimmed V and J ends, which lost 0 bases and 5 bases, there was a span of 11 bases. CDR3 length: 14 amino acids. The germline V gene has CDR1 SGHRS and CDR2 YFSETQ. CDR3 loop: CASSLAAGKTEAFF. The CDR3 nucleotides are TGCGCCAGCAGCTTGGCGGCCGGGAAGACTGAAGCTTTCTTT.

This clonotype showed up many times. The rearrangement joins TRBV6-2 or TRBV6-3 to TRBJ1-1; 7 bases are a match to TRBD1. Germline trimming cut 6 bases from V and 4 bases from J; bases unmatched to any gene: 5. The germline V gene encodes CDR1 MNHEY and CDR2 SVGEGT. The CDR3 consists of 13 residues. The CDR3 DNA reads as TGTGCCAGCAGAGACAGGGAGACCACTGAAGCTTTCTTT. This sequence encodes CASRDRETTEAFF.

This clonotype was detected ten times or more. The chain joins TRBV12-3 or TRBV12-4 to TRBJ2-2, with 7 bases identical to TRBD1. The CDR3 spans 14 residues. With V trimmed by 3 bases and J by 6 bases, 4 bases remained unmatched. In DNA, the CDR3 is TGTGCCAGCAGTTTGGACAGGATCTCCGGGGAGCTGTTTTTT. Its protein product is CASSLDRISGELFF.

This clonotype was observed many times. The chain couples TRBV5-8 to TRBJ1-1; unclear D gene. The V end was cut by 5 bases, the J end by 0 bases, with 8 bases between. This CDR3 comprises 13 residues. Germline CDR1 and CDR2: SGHTS and YDEGEE. As DNA, the CDR3 is TGTGCCAGCAGTTGGCAATTGAACACTGAAGCTTTCTTT. It encodes CASSWQLNTEAFF.

This clonotype was observed many times. The gene calls are TRBV27 and TRBJ1-1, with a tentative D call TRBD1 (5 bases). This CDR3 is 16 amino acids long. The V end lost 3 bases, the J end lost 5 bases, and 19 bases lay between the germline ends. Germline V gene lookup returns CDR1 MNHEY and CDR2 SMNVEV (reference sequence). CDR3 sequence (DNA): TGTGCCAGCAGTTTCGGGACTCCGGTTTTGGGGACTGAAGCTTTCTTT. It codes for CASSFGTPVLGTEAFF.

This clonotype was picked up many times. The CDR3 is CASSLSTSGGYNEQFF. For the CDR3, the DNA is TGTGCCAGCAGCTTAAGTACTAGCGGGGGATACAATGAGCAGTTCTTC. The chain uses TRBV5-5 and TRBJ2-1; 11 positions agree with TRBD2. V lost 2 bases and J lost 4; bases outside the gene matches: 5. The germline gives CDR1 SGHKS, CDR2 YYEKEE (reference sequence). This CDR3 has 16 residues.

Comment on this clonotype: A junction boundary mismatches the germline segment, possibly from a read error. This CDR3 reads CASIPSRDRRNSPLNF. The CDR3 DNA reads TGTGCCAGCATCCCTTCCCGGGACAGGAGGAATTCACCCCTCAACTTT. The chain combines TRBV28 with TRBJ1-6; 8 bases match TRBD1. Germline values: CDR1 MDHEN, CDR2 SYDVKM. This CDR3 comprises 16 residues.

Ten or more counts support this clonotype. V is TRBV10-3 and J is TRBJ1-6; the D is unclear. Germline CDR1 ENHRY, CDR2 SYGVKD. V dropped 10 bases and J dropped 7 bases, with 8 bases sitting between them. The CDR3 contains 11 residues. The CDR3 nucleotides are TGTGCCAGCGGGGTGAATTCACCCCTCCACTTT. It translates to CASGVNSPLHF.

This clonotype was counted many times. V usage is TRBV20-1 and J usage is TRBJ1-4, with 8 bases lining up with TRBD1. In germline, CDR1 is DFQATT, CDR2 SNEGSKA (reference sequence). The CDR3 has 16 amino acids. V lost 5 bases and J lost 5; bases outside the gene matches: 13. The CDR3 DNA is TGCAGTGCTCCATTGACCCGGACAGGGTCAAATGAAAAACTGTTTTTT. Translating it yields CSAPLTRTGSNEKLFF.

This clonotype was observed many times. This chain joins TRBV4-2 and TRBJ2-1; D possibly uses TRBD1 or TRBD2 (5 bases each). This CDR3 has 16 residues. Germline V gene data show CDR1 as LGHNA and CDR2 as YNFKEQ. V was clipped by 2 bases and J by 10 bases, with 21 bases between them. The CDR3 nucleotides are TGTGCCAGCAGCCAAACCTCGAGGGGCTTAACTGGAGAGCAGTTCTTC. The encoded protein is CASSQTSRGLTGEQFF.

This clonotype was seen many times. The V and J genes are TRBV2 and TRBJ1-2; 7 bases align to TRBD1. The CDR3 loop spans 13 amino acids. Germline lookup yields CDR1 SNHLY and CDR2 FYNNEI. With V trimmed by 6 bases and J by 8 bases, 9 bases remained unmatched. The CDR3 reads CASRAGGSRGYTF. For the CDR3, the DNA is TGTGCCAGCAGAGCAGGGGGATCTAGGGGCTACACCTTC.

This clonotype was seen more than once but under ten times. A much larger clone differs by one base, so this may be a read error. The gene calls are TRBV28 and TRBJ2-1; D is unclear. CDR1 and CDR2 (germline): MDHEN, SYDVKM. Trimming shortened V by 8 bases and J by 6 bases, and 11 bases separated the two germline ends. The CDR3 length is 12 residues. The CDR3 bases are TGTGCCAGCCAAACGTCCGGCAATGAGCAGTTCTTC. As protein: CASQTSGNEQFF. Full variable domain (missing parts from reference TRBV28 and TRBJ2-1): DVKVTQSSRYLVKRTGEKVFLECVQDMDHENMFWYRQDPGLGLRLIYFSYDVKMKEKGDIPEGYSVSREKKERFSLILESASTNQTSMYLCASQTSGNEQFFGPGTRLTVL.

This clonotype was seen many times. V usage is TRBV6-5 and J usage is TRBJ1-2; TRBD1 might be the D (6 bases). With 3 bases removed from V and 3 bases from J, the gap between germline ends came to 14 bases. The germline gives CDR1 MNHEY, CDR2 SVGAGI. The CDR3 consists of 15 residues. CDR3 coding DNA: TGTGCCAGCAGTTATACGAACAGGGCTGACTATGGCTACACCTTC. The encoded protein is CASSYTNRADYGYTF.

This clonotype was observed many times. The rearrangement joins TRBV20-1 to TRBJ2-1, with unresolved D. The CDR3 covers 12 residues. V was cut by 6 bases and J by 7 bases, with 13 bases left in between. In germline, CDR1 is DFQATT, CDR2 SNEGSKA (reference sequence). The CDR3: CSAVGPANEQFF. CDR3 DNA: TGCAGTGCGGTAGGACCGGCAAATGAGCAGTTCTTC.

At least ten counts were recorded for this clonotype. This CDR3 reads CSASPGTRFGDTQYF. In nucleotides, the CDR3 is TGCAGTGCTAGCCCCGGGACTAGGTTCGGAGATACGCAGTATTTT. This sequence joins TRBV20-1 and TRBJ2-3; 8 nucleotides line up with TRBD2. The V and J ends lost 3 bases and 5 bases, in that order; junction bases with no gene match: 10. Looked up from germline, CDR1 is DFQATT and CDR2 is SNEGSKA (reference sequence). The CDR3 runs 15 residues.

Ten or more counts support this clonotype. Written as DNA, the CDR3 is TGTGCCAGCAGCTTAGCGGTCCGGGCCCGCCCCGGGGAGCTGTTTTTT. This translates into CASSLAVRARPGELFF. V gene TRBV7-2 combines with J gene TRBJ2-2; D unresolved. Germline V lookup: CDR1 SGHTA, CDR2 FQGNSA. This CDR3 comprises 16 residues. V was cut by 0 bases and J by 6 bases, with 14 bases left in between.

At least ten counts were recorded for this clonotype. The chain carries TRBV18 and TRBJ2-1; D is perhaps TRBD1 (5 bases). This CDR3 is built from 15 residues. The V gene lost 0 bases and the J gene lost 4 bases, with 10 bases spanning the gap. Germline loops: CDR1 KGHSH, CDR2 LQKENI. The CDR3 reads CASSPPQGAYNEQFF. CDR3 sequence (DNA): TGTGCCAGCTCACCACCTCAAGGGGCTTACAATGAGCAGTTCTTC.

This clonotype was seen ten or more times. The rearrangement links TRBV11-3 to TRBJ2-1, with D maybe TRBD1 (6 bases). Germline CDR1 and CDR2: SGHNT and YENEEA. V lost 5 bases, J lost 10 bases, and 12 bases lay in between. The CDR3 is 12 amino acids. In DNA, the CDR3 is TGTGCCAGCAGCAAACAGGGTGGAGAGCAGTTCTTC. Its protein product is CASSKQGGEQFF.

At least ten counts were recorded for this clonotype. This sequence joins TRBV12-3 or TRBV12-4 and TRBJ2-3; a weak D match, TRBD2 (5 bases). Trimming cost V 10 bases and J 2 bases, with 10 bases left between them. The CDR3 loop spans 12 amino acids. CDR3 amino acids: CATSGFTDTQYF. The CDR3 DNA reads as TGTGCCACTTCGGGGTTCACAGATACGCAGTATTTT.

This clonotype was found many times. CDR3 nucleotides: TGCAGCGTTGGGACAGGGGACGGGGAGCAGTACTTC. It codes for CSVGTGDGEQYF. The gene calls are TRBV29-1 and TRBJ2-7; 9 nucleotides line up with TRBD1. Germline CDR1 is SQVTM and CDR2 is ANQGSEA. The CDR3 is made up of 12 amino acids. The V segment lost 4 bases and the J segment 7 bases; nucleotides outside the gene matches: 5.

This clonotype was detected ten times or more. The chain recombines TRBV2 with TRBJ1-1; unclear D gene. Deletions cut 7 bases from V and 4 bases from J, with 10 bases between. Germline V gene data show CDR1 as SNHLY and CDR2 as FYNNEI. CDR3 length: 12 amino acids. The CDR3 protein is CASKGSATEAFF. The CDR3 DNA sequence: TGTGCCAGCAAAGGCAGCGCCACTGAAGCTTTCTTT.

This clonotype was counted ten times or more. The V and J genes are TRBV10-3 and TRBJ2-2; the D gene is possibly TRBD1 (6 bases). Trimming cost V 7 bases and J 15 bases, with 18 bases left between them. CDR3 length equals 12 residues. CDR1 is ENHRY, CDR2 SYGVKD, per germline. DNA for the CDR3: TGTGCCATCACAGGGGACCCGGAGAAGTTGTTTTTT. Protein: CAITGDPEKLFF.